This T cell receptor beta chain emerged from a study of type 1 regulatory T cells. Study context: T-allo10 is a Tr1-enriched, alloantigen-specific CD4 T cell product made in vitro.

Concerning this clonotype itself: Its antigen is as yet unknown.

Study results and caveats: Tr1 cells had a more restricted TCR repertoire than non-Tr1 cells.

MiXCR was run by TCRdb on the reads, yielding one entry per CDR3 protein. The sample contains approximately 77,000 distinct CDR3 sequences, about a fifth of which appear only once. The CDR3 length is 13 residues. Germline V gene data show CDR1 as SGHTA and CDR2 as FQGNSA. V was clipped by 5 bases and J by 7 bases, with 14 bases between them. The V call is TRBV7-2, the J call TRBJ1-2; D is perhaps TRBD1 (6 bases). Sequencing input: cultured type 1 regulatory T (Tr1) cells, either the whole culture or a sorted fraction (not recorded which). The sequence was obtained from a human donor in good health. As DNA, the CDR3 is TGTGCCAGCAGCCTGGTGGGGGCGAGTGGCTACACCTTC. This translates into CASSLVGASGYTF.